This T cell receptor beta chain emerged from a study of cytomegalovirus exposure and HLA in healthy donors. Study context: Approximately 180 million T cells yielded 100 million or so unique TCR beta sequences in earlier analysis. Early released data had around 88 million unique TCRs, all coming from HLA-typed donors. The study's findings and limits: Researchers catalogued some 160 TCR beta chains as cytomegalovirus-associated. In vitro, three CMV-associated chains proved specific for CMV antigens.

Trimming at V came to 6 bases and at J to 4 bases, leaving 20 bases not matched to a gene. Looked up from germline, CDR1 is MNHEY and CDR2 is SMNVEV (reference sequence). The CDR3 runs 18 residues. 13 Jbeta primers and 60 Vbeta primers were used for the PCR. The data were produced by immunoSEQ multiplex PCR, yet TCRdb's version contains in-frame clones alone and is incomplete. The profile shows approximately 130,000 clones, about 81% of them singletons. Comment on this clone: The antigen is not known.

This chain joins TRBV27 and TRBJ1-1, with 7 bases lining up with TRBD1. The specimen sequenced was PBMCs. The source is a woman aged 40 to 50 in good health and CMV-seropositive. The CDR3 coding sequence is TGTGCCAGCAGCCCAATCCCCGGGACAGAAGGGGGTGGCACTGAAGCTTTCTTT. Translated, it gives CASSPIPGTEGGGTEAFF.